This T cell receptor (beta chain) was sequenced during a study of shared clonotypes between healthy human individuals. Sequencing used immunoSEQ multiplex PCR; TCRdb keeps in-frame clones, though not all of them. The table records hundreds of thousands of clones, 98% of them present only once. Naive-designated CD8 cells lacked CD45RO, were positively enriched for CCR7, and omitted terminally differentiated effector memory CD45RA+ cells. CDR1 and CDR2 (germline): MNHEY, SMNVEV (reference sequence). Between the trimmed V and J ends, which lost 5 bases and 0 bases, there was a span of 8 bases. CDR3 length: 14 amino acids.

The chain joins TRBV27 to TRBJ2-1, with D possibly matching TRBD2 (5 bases). This receptor was obtained from a young man in good health. Input material: naive CD8+ T cells sorted from blood. Here the CDR3 reads CASSSGYSYNEQFF. The CDR3 nucleotides are TGTGCCAGCAGTAGCGGTTACTCCTACAATGAGCAGTTCTTC.